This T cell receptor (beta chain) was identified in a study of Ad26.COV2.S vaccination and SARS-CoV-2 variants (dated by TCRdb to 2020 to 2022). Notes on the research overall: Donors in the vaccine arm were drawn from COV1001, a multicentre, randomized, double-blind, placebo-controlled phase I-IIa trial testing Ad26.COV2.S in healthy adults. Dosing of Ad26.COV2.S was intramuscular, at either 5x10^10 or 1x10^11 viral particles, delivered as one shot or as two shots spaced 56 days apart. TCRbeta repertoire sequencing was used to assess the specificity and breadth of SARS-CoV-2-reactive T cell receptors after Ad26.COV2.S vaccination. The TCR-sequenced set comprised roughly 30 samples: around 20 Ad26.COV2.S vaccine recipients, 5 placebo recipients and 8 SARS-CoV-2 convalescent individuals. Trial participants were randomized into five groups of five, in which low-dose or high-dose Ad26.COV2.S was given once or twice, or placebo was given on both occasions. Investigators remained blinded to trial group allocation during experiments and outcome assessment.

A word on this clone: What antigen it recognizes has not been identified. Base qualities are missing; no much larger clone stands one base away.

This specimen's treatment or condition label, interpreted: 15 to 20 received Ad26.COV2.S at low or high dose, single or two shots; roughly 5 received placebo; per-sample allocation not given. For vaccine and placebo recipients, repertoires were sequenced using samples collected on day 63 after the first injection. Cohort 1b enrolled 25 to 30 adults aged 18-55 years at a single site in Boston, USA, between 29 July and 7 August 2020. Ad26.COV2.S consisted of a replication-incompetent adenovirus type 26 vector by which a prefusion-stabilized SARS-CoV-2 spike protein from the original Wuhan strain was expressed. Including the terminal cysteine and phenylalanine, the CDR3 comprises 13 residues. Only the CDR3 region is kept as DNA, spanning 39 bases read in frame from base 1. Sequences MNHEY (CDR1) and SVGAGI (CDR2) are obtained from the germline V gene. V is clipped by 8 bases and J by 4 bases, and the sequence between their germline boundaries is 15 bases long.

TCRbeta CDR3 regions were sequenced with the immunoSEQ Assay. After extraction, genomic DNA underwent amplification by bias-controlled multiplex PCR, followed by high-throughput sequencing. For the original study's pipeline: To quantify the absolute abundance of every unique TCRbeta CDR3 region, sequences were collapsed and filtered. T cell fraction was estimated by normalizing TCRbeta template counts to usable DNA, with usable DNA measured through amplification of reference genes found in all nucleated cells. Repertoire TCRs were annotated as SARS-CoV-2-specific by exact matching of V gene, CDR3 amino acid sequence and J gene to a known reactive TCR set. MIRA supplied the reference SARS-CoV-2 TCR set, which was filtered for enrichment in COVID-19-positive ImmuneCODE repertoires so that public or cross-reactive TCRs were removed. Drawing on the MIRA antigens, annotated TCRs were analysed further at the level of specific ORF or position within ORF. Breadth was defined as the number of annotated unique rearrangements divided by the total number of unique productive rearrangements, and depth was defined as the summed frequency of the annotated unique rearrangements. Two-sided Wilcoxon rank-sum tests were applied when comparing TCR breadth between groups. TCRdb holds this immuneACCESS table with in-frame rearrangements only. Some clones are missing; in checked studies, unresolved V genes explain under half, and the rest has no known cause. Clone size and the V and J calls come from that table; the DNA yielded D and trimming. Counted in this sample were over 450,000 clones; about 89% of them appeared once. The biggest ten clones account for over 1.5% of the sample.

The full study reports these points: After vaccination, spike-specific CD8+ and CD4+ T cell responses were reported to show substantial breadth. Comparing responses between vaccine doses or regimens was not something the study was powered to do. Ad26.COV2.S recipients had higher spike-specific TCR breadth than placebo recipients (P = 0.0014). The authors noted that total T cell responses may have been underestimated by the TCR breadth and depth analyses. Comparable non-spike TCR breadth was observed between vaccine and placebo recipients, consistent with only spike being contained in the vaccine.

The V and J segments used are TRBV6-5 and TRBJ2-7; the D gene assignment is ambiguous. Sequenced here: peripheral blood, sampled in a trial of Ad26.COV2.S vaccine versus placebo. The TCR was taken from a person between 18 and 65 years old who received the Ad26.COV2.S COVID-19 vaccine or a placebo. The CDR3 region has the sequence CASGWGATYEQYF. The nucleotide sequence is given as TGTGCCAGCGGCTGGGGTGCGACTTACGAGCAGTACTTC.